This note documents a single T cell receptor beta chain sequence. Its antigen is not identified. These data come from a study of blood T cells in healthy people across ages. General observations from the study: Per-million-T-cell TCR beta diversity fell roughly linearly with age. Samples with more naive T cells showed higher observed beta diversity.

Sample donors were healthy Caucasian individuals that came from Russia, aged 6 to 90. The use of a sample-barcoded 5' primer and a J-beta primer mix characterized a second PCR of about 7 to 12 cycles. Individual samples furnished no less than 3 million CDR3-containing paired-end reads apiece. MiXCR, applied by TCRdb to the 5' RACE reads, yields one record per CDR3 protein. The sample consists of under 800,000 distinct CDR3 sequences, roughly 47% of them appearing once. The length of the CDR3 is 13 residues. Trimming removed 2 bases from V and 3 bases from J, with 6 bases in between. Germline CDR1 is SGHRS and CDR2 is YFSETQ.

The rearrangement uses TRBV5-1 and TRBJ1-5, with D unresolved. This clonotype originated in an older woman in good health. Sequenced sample: blood. The CDR3, as DNA: TGCGCCAGCAGCTTAGAACCCAATCAGCCCCAGCATTTT. It is translated as CASSLEPNQPQHF.